These T cell receptor beta chains were read from a single sample in a study of cytomegalovirus exposure and HLA in healthy donors. Profiling relied on immunoSEQ multiplex PCR, and the TCRdb table lists in-frame clones only, not all of them. The data contain over 60,000 clones, roughly 96% of them singletons. The sample taken for sequencing was PBMCs. Receptors originate from a man younger than 35 in good health and CMV-seronegative. CDR3s include the opening cysteine and the closing phenylalanine or tryptophan. D genes are given only for firm matches. Rows give clone size only sometimes, using once, few, many, or a class for an expanded clone.

j_call cdr3_length d_call v_call clone_size cdr3_aa cdr3_nt
TRBJ2-2 19 TRBD2 TRBV9 - CASSPIRLAGGRITGELFF TGTGCCAGCAGCCCGATCCGACTAGCGGGAGGGCGGATAACCGGGGAGCTGTTTTTT
TRBJ1-2 12 - TRBV11-2 - CASSLGAYGYTF TGTGCCAGCAGCTTAGGAGCCTATGGCTACACCTTC
TRBJ2-1 15 TRBD1 TRBV28 once CASKSTGIVDNEQFF TGTGCCAGCAAGTCGACAGGGATTGTCGACAATGAGCAGTTCTTC
TRBJ2-5 14 - TRBV6-1 - CASSEVWRQETQYF TGTGCCAGCAGTGAAGTGTGGAGACAAGAGACCCAGTACTTC
TRBJ2-3 18 TRBD2 TRBV4-2 - CASSQAGTSGRDSDTQYF TGTGCCAGCAGCCAAGCCGGGACTAGCGGGAGGGACTCAGATACGCAGTATTTT
TRBJ2-3 11 - TRBV7-2 - CARTRQGAQYF TGTGCCCGCACCAGGCAGGGCGCGCAGTATTTT
TRBJ2-2 15 - TRBV13 - CASSLGGRDTGELFF TGTGCCAGCAGCTTAGGTGGCAGGGACACCGGGGAGCTGTTTTTT
TRBJ1-1 13 - TRBV6-5 - CASTDGGYTEAFF TGTGCCAGCACGGACGGCGGGTACACTGAAGCTTTCTTT
TRBJ2-6 16 - TRBV9 - CASSVGSSLGANVLTF TGTGCCAGCAGCGTAGGTAGCTCTCTCGGGGCCAACGTCCTGACTTTC
TRBJ1-6 16 TRBD1 TRBV7-8 once CASRSPGGQDNSPLHF TGTGCCAGCAGATCCCCCGGGGGACAGGATAATTCACCCCTCCACTTT
TRBJ2-7 15 TRBD1 TRBV5-5 - CASSFGQGINYEQYF TGTGCCAGCAGCTTTGGACAGGGTATTAACTACGAGCAGTACTTC
TRBJ1-6 14 - TRBV28 - CASSTGTDNSPLHF TGTGCCAGCAGCACCGGGACTGATAATTCACCCCTCCACTTT
TRBJ2-7 14 TRBD2 TRBV5-1 - CASSPIAGAYEQYF TGCGCCAGCAGCCCTATAGCGGGGGCCTACGAGCAGTACTTC
TRBJ1-4 14 - TRBV7-9 - CASSFTGGGEKLFF TGTGCCAGCAGCTTCACAGGTGGGGGGGAAAAACTGTTTTTT
TRBJ2-3 14 TRBD2 TRBV10-1 - CASSEGLARDTQYF TGCGCCAGCAGTGAAGGACTAGCGAGGGATACGCAGTATTTT